One sample yielded the 18 T cell receptor beta chains listed below, sequenced in a study of blood T cells in healthy people across ages. For the second PCR, which ran for 7 to 11 cycles, a sample-barcoded 5' primer and a J-beta primer mix were used. One entry per CDR3 protein results from TCRdb running MiXCR on the 5' RACE reads. This table holds hundreds of thousands of distinct CDR3 sequences, over 45% found once. The sample comprised blood. The receptors originated from a woman in her sixties or seventies in good health.

In regard to this clonotype: This sequence may be a read error, since a much larger clone differs from it by one base. V and J are TRBV5-1 and TRBJ2-5; D is possibly TRBD1 or TRBD2 (6 bases each). The CDR3 contains 16 residues. The germline gives CDR1 SGHRS, CDR2 YFSETQ. V dropped 0 bases and J dropped 5 bases, with 17 bases sitting between them. DNA of the CDR3: TGCGCCAGCAGCTTGGAACCGAGCGAAGGGGGGGAGACCCAGTACTTC. Its translation is CASSLEPSEGGETQYF.

The V call is TRBV20-1, the J call TRBJ2-1; D gene ambiguous. The CDR3 runs 13 residues. Trimming took off 0 bases at V and 8 bases at J, with 11 bases between the two ends. The germline gives CDR1 DFQATT, CDR2 SNEGSKA (reference sequence). Here the CDR3 reads CSAREGSLDEQFF. In DNA, the CDR3 is TGCAGTGCTAGAGAGGGGTCTTTAGATGAGCAGTTCTTC.

Details on this clonotype: A read error may produce the germline difference seen at one junction end. The chain links TRBV4-2 to TRBJ1-5; no definite D call. Germline V gene sequence: CDR1 LGHNA, CDR2 YNFKEQ. This CDR3 spans 16 amino acids. CDR3 DNA sequence: TGTGCCAGCAGCCAAGAGAGTGGATATAGCAATCGGCCCCAGCATTTT. It encodes CASSQESGYSNRPQHF.

V gene TRBV3-1 combines with J gene TRBJ2-7; the match to TRBD1 covers 9 bases. Trimming cost V 3 bases and J 6 bases; bases outside gene matches: 12. Germline CDR1 is LGHDT and CDR2 is YNNKEL (reference sequence). This CDR3 contains 16 residues. CDR3 in DNA: TGTGCCAGCAGCCAGCCGTTGGGACAGGGAATACGCGAGCAGTACTTC. As protein: CASSQPLGQGIREQYF.

J is TRBJ2-7 and V is TRBV10-3; 8 nucleotides line up with TRBD2. The CDR3 spans 15 residues. The germline V gene has CDR1 ENHRY and CDR2 SYGVKD. The V and J ends lost 5 bases and 3 bases, in that order; junction bases with no gene match: 9. CDR3: CAISKSGGSLYEQYF. The CDR3 DNA follows: TGTGCCATCAGTAAGAGCGGGGGTAGTCTCTACGAGCAGTACTTC.

This clonotype has a handful of counts. The chain joins TRBV7-2 to TRBJ2-1, with D perhaps TRBD2 (6 bases). The CDR3 is 12 amino acids. The V end lost 5 bases, the J end lost 9 bases, and 11 bases lay between the germline ends. Germline V gene sequence: CDR1 SGHTA, CDR2 FQGNSA. The CDR3, as DNA: TGTGCCAGCAGCACGGACTATGGTGAGCAGTTCTTC. It encodes CASSTDYGEQFF.

The chain employs TRBV30 and TRBJ2-5, with a possible D match to TRBD2 (6 bases). TRBJ2-7 explains the end of the DNA better; the J call may be wrong. This CDR3 has 14 amino acids. CDR1 is GTSNPN and CDR2 is SVGIG in the germline V gene (reference sequence). The CDR3 bases are TGTGCCTGGAGTGAACCGGGACTTGCCTACGAGCAGTACTTC. It translates to CAWSEPGLAYEQYF.

Only a few counts were recorded for this clonotype. This chain uses TRBV12-3 or TRBV12-4 with TRBJ1-1, with D maybe TRBD1 (5 bases). This CDR3 is built from 12 residues. V dropped 3 bases and J dropped 8 bases, with 10 bases sitting between them. CDR3 protein: CASSFGGREAFF. For the CDR3, the DNA is TGTGCCAGCAGTTTTGGGGGAAGGGAAGCTTTCTTT.

This clonotype has ten or more counts. The chain carries TRBV29-1 and TRBJ2-4; D could derive from TRBD1 or TRBD2 (6 bases each). The CDR3 covers 13 residues. Germline V gene data show CDR1 as SQVTM and CDR2 as ANQGSEA. Trimming stripped 3 bases from V and 6 bases from J, with 12 bases between. CDR3 loop: CSVDAEGGNIQYF. The CDR3, as DNA: TGCAGCGTTGACGCGGAGGGGGGAAACATTCAGTACTTC.

The chain carries TRBV28 and TRBJ1-2, with a tentative D call TRBD1 (5 bases). This CDR3 spans 11 amino acids. CDR1 MDHEN and CDR2 SYDVKM come from the germline V gene. Trimming left V 5 bases short and J 7 bases short, with 8 bases between. DNA of the CDR3: TGTGCCAGCAGTAAGACAGCTGGCTACACCTTC. Translating it yields CASSKTAGYTF.

The chain joins TRBV20-1 to TRBJ1-2; tentative D call: TRBD1 (5 bases). Germline CDR1 and CDR2: DFQATT and SNEGSKA (reference sequence). The length of the CDR3 is 12 residues. CDR3 DNA: TGCAGGACGGGGACGGGGGGCTATGGCTACACCTTC. It is translated as CRTGTGGYGYTF.

This clonotype was picked up a small number of times. The chain links TRBV29-1 to TRBJ2-1; unclear D gene. Germline V CDR1 and CDR2: SQVTM, ANQGSEA. CDR3 length equals 12 residues. V was cut by 4 bases and J by 10 bases, with 14 bases left in between. CDR3 sequence (DNA): TGCAGCGTTGGGGCTGGGTGGGGAGAGCAGTTCTTC. Protein sequence: CSVGAGWGEQFF.

This chain links TRBV4-3 with TRBJ1-4, with TRBD1 matching 7 bases. Germline trimming cut 4 bases from V and 4 bases from J; bases unmatched to any gene: 6. Per germline, CDR1 LGHNA and CDR2 YSLEER. The CDR3 consists of 15 residues. The CDR3 DNA reads TGCGCCAGCAGCCGTGACAGGGCCGGTAATGAAAAACTGTTTTTT. Encoded protein: CASSRDRAGNEKLFF.

The chain is built from TRBV10-3 and TRBJ2-5, with D hard to call. Trimming left V 4 bases short and J 1 base short, with 7 bases between. Germline-derived CDR1 and CDR2 are ENHRY and SYGVKD. The CDR3 length is 13 residues. The CDR3 coding sequence is TGTGCCATCAGTGCCACGGGCCAAGAGACCCAGTACTTC. It translates to CAISATGQETQYF.

There are a few counts of this clonotype. This rearrangement joins TRBV28 to TRBJ2-1; 7 bases match TRBD2. The CDR3 is made up of 12 amino acids. Per germline, CDR1 MDHEN and CDR2 SYDVKM. V shed 2 bases and J 8 bases; nucleotides not matched to a gene: 0. The CDR3 sequence: CASSLLADEQFF. Here the CDR3 DNA reads TGTGCCAGCAGTTTACTAGCGGATGAGCAGTTCTTC.

This sequence joins TRBV28 and TRBJ2-7, with 8 nucleotides matching TRBD2. The V and J ends lost 6 bases and 2 bases, in that order; junction bases with no gene match: 6. Germline V gene data show CDR1 as MDHEN and CDR2 as SYDVKM. This CDR3 has 14 residues. The CDR3 spells CASRTTSGTYEQYF. CDR3 in DNA: TGTGCCAGCAGGACAACTAGCGGAACCTACGAGCAGTACTTC. Together with reference TRBV28 and TRBJ2-7, the CDR3 gives the full variable domain: DVKVTQSSRYLVKRTGEKVFLECVQDMDHENMFWYRQDPGLGLRLIYFSYDVKMKEKGDIPEGYSVSREKKERFSLILESASTNQTSMYLCASRTTSGTYEQYFGPGTRLTVT.

V is TRBV14 and J is TRBJ2-7; no reliable D call. Trimming cost V 1 base and J 4 bases, with 14 bases left between them. The length of the CDR3 is 15 residues. Germline V CDR1 and CDR2: SGHDN, FVKESK. The CDR3 nucleotides read TGTGCCAGCAGCCAAGCGTCCCCGGGTGTTTACGAGCAGTACTTC. Its translation: CASSQASPGVYEQYF.

This sequence joins TRBV5-1 and TRBJ2-4; 11 bases are a match to TRBD1. Judging by the DNA end, TRBJ2-7 fits better; the J call may be wrong. CDR3 length: 16 residues. Germline-derived CDR1 and CDR2 are SGHRS and YFSETQ. The CDR3 spells CASSLGGTGGHYEQYF. For the CDR3, the DNA is TGCGCCAGCAGCTTAGGTGGGACAGGGGGACACTACGAGCAGTACTTC.